This T cell receptor beta chain was recovered during a study of blood T cell repertoires in COVID-19. Method: immunoSEQ multiplex PCR; TCRdb's copy keeps in-frame clones and lacks some. The profile shows around 140,000 clones, 85% to 90% of them singletons. V shed 4 bases and J shed 6 bases, with 17 bases lying between them. From germline, CDR1 is SGHRS and CDR2 YFSETQ. This CDR3 is 15 amino acids long. This sequence joins TRBV5-1 and TRBJ2-1; possibly TRBD2 for D (6 bases). The sample comprised peripheral blood. The origin of this receptor is a man between 45 and 60 years old with active or convalescent COVID-19. The CDR3 reads CASSQLTRDFNEQFF. Written as DNA, the CDR3 is TGCGCCAGCAGCCAACTTACGCGGGACTTCAATGAGCAGTTCTTC.